The next 7 T cell receptor beta chains were all read from a single sample in a study of blood T cell repertoires in COVID-19. TCRdb's copy holds only in-frame clones and misses some; the assay was immunoSEQ multiplex PCR. The sample lists about 270,000 clones, 81% occurring once. The specimen sequenced was peripheral blood. The source of these receptors is a woman in her fifties or sixties with active or convalescent COVID-19.

The chain links TRBV7-9 to TRBJ2-2, with D possibly being TRBD1 (6 bases). This CDR3 has 14 amino acids. The V gene's germline CDR1 is SEHNR and CDR2 FQNEAQ (reference sequence). The V gene lost 5 bases and the J gene lost 7 bases, with 14 bases spanning the gap. CDR3 loop: CASSKQGLDGELFF. The CDR3, as DNA: TGTGCCAGCAGCAAACAGGGTCTCGACGGGGAGCTGTTTTTT.

The J gene is TRBJ2-6, the V gene TRBV18; D call uncertain. V lost 2 bases and J lost 3, with 5 bases in between. Germline values: CDR1 KGHSH, CDR2 LQKENI. The CDR3 sequence is 14 residues long. CDR3: CASSPERGANVLTF. The CDR3 coding sequence is TGTGCCAGCTCACCAGAGCGTGGGGCCAACGTCCTGACTTTC.

The chain combines TRBV3-1 (or the pseudogene TRBV3-2) with TRBJ2-4, with D perhaps TRBD1 (5 bases). The CDR3 runs 15 residues. V lost 4 bases and J 0 bases, leaving 10 bases between the germline ends. Germline-derived CDR1 and CDR2 are LGHDT and YNNKEL (reference sequence). CDR3 DNA: TGTGCCAGCAGCCCCCAGGGTTTAGCCAAAAACATTCAGTACTTC. As protein: CASSPQGLAKNIQYF.

This chain joins TRBV7-9 and TRBJ2-3; TRBD2 aligns across 10 bases. Unmatched junction bases numbered 3, after V lost 1 base and J lost 5 bases. The CDR3 sequence is 15 residues long. CDR1 is SEHNR, CDR2 FQNEAQ, per germline (reference sequence). This CDR3 reads CASSLGASGGDTQYF. CDR3 coding DNA: TGTGCCAGCAGCTTAGGGGCTAGCGGGGGAGATACGCAGTATTTT.

The chain has TRBV21-1 and TRBJ2-6; the table's D call TRBD1 went unverified against the DNA. TRBV21-1 is noted as a pseudogene. The CDR3 is 19 amino acids. This CDR3 is CASSPPRDRVSLGANVLTF. For the CDR3, the DNA is TGTGCCAGCTCCCCCCCCCGGGACAGGGTCAGTCTTGGGGCCAACGTCCTGACTTTC.

This sequence joins TRBV30 and TRBJ1-2, with D unresolved. The CDR3 sequence is 11 residues long. V was trimmed by 4 bases and J by 4 bases, leaving 7 bases between them. Germline CDR1 is GTSNPN and CDR2 is SVGIG (reference sequence). CDR3 sequence reads: CAWTRVYGYTF. The CDR3 nucleotides read TGTGCCTGGACACGGGTCTATGGCTACACCTTC.

The V call is TRBV9, the J call TRBJ2-7; no clear D gene. The CDR3 is 13 amino acids. The V gene lost 0 bases and the J gene lost 4 bases, with 8 bases spanning the gap. Germline assignment: CDR1 SGDLS and CDR2 YYNGEE. DNA for the CDR3: TGTGCCAGCAGCGTAGCCCCACAGTACGAGCAGTACTTC. It translates to CASSVAPQYEQYF.